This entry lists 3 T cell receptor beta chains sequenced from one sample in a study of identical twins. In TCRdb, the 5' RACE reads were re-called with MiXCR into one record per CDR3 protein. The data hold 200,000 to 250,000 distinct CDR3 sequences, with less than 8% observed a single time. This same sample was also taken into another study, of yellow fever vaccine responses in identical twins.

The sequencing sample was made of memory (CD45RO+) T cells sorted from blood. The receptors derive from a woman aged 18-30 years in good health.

The CDR3 DNA sequence: TGTGCCAGCACCCGAGCGGCTAGCGGGGGTCACACAGATACGCAGTATTTT. Its protein product is CASTRAASGGHTDTQYF. V is TRBV6-1 and J is TRBJ2-3; 10 bases fit TRBD2. The V gene end was trimmed by 7 bases and the J gene end by 2 bases; junction bases not matched to a gene: 12. This CDR3 has 17 amino acids. The germline V gene has CDR1 MNHNS and CDR2 SASEGT.

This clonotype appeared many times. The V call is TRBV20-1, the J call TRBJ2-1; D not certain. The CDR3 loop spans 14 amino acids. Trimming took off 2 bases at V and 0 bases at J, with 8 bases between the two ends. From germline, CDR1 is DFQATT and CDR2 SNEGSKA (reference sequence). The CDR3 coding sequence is TGCAGTGCTAGACGTAGCAGCTCCTACAATGAGCAGTTCTTC. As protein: CSARRSSSYNEQFF.

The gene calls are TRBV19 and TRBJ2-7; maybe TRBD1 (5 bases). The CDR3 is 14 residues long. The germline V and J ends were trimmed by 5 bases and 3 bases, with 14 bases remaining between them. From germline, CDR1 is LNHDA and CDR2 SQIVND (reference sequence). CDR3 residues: CASSRQPKDYEQYF. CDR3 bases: TGTGCCAGTAGTCGACAGCCTAAGGACTACGAGCAGTACTTC. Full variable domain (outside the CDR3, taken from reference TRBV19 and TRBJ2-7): DGGITQSPKYLFRKEGQNVTLSCEQNLNHDAMYWYRQDPGQGLRLIYYSQIVNDFQKGDIAEGYSVSREKKESFPLTVTSAQKNPTAFYLCASSRQPKDYEQYFGPGTRLTVT.